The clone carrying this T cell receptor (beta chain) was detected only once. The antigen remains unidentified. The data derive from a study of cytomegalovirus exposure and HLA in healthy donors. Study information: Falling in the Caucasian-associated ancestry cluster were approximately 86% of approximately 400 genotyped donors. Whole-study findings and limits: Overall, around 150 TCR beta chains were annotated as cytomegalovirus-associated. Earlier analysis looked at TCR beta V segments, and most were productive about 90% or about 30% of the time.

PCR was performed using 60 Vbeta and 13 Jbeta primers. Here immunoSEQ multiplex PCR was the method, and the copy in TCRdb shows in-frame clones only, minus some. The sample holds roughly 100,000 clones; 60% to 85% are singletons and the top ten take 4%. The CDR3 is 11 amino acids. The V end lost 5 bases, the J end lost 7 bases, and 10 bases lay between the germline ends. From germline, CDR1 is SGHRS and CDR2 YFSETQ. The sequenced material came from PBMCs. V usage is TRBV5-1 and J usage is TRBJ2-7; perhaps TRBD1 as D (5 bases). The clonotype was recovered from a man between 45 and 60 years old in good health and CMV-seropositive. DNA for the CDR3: TGCGCCAGCAGTTCCAACAGGGAGCAGTACTTC. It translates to CASSSNREQYF. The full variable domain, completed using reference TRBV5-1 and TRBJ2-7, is KAGVTQTPRYLIKTRGQQVTLSCSPISGHRSVSWYQQTPGQGLQFLFEYFSETQRNKGNFPGRFSGRQFSNSRSEMNVSTLELGDSALYLCASSSNREQYFGPGTRLTVT.